These T cell receptor beta chains were read from a single sample in a study of cytomegalovirus exposure and HLA in healthy donors. The data were produced by immunoSEQ multiplex PCR, yet TCRdb's version contains in-frame clones alone and is incomplete. Here the sample spans some 140,000 clones, around 80% being singletons. The sequencing sample was made of PBMCs. The receptor source for this set is a man aged 25 to 40 in good health and CMV-seropositive. The CDR3 runs from the conserved cysteine through the conserved F or W. A D gene is named only where the DNA matches it firmly. A row's size may be missing; if present it is once, few, many or a size class.

J,size,V,D,CDR3
TRBJ2-7,NA,TRBV4-2,TRBD2,CASSQDLGGDSYEQYF
TRBJ2-1,NA,TRBV27,TRBD1,CASSLETLGTGSYNEQFF
TRBJ2-3,NA,TRBV30,NA,CAWGSGVGQYF
TRBJ1-2,NA,TRBV7-2,NA,CASSPKRQTQSGYTF
TRBJ2-1,NA,TRBV18,TRBD1,CASSTTGVDEQFF
TRBJ2-3,NA,TRBV5-8,TRBD2,CATPRGLATDTQYF
TRBJ2-2,NA,TRBV27,NA,CASSLSRDTGELFF
TRBJ1-2,NA,TRBV5-1,NA,CASSLEQQGLGYTF
TRBJ2-7,few,TRBV25-1,TRBD1,CASSEPTGDQQYF
TRBJ1-2,NA,TRBV5-6,TRBD1,CASSWTGRDYGYTF
TRBJ1-1,once,TRBV29-1,TRBD1,CSAGQGTNTEAFF
TRBJ1-5,NA,TRBV6-1,NA,CASGGREINQPQHF
TRBJ1-6,NA,TRBV9,TRBD1,CASSLRQGNYSPLHF
TRBJ2-2,NA,TRBV10-3,TRBD1,CAIRTGENTGELFF
TRBJ1-4,NA,TRBV29-1,NA,CSVRWAANEKLFF
TRBJ2-7,NA,TRBV7-3,NA,CASSLSAGFYEQYF
TRBJ2-7,NA,TRBV9,TRBD2,CASSVSGTSGYEQYF
TRBJ1-2,NA,TRBV2,NA,CASSVEDSLNYGYTF
TRBJ2-1,NA,TRBV5-1,TRBD1,CASSRDRGRISEQFF
TRBJ2-1,NA,TRBV18,NA,CASSPTSDSYNEQFF
TRBJ2-5,NA,TRBV4-1,TRBD2,CASSQERGQETQYF
TRBJ1-5,few,TRBV19,TRBD1,CASRDRGNQPQHF
TRBJ1-1,NA,TRBV7-8,NA,CASRPQGKTEAFF
TRBJ1-2,NA,TRBV6-5,TRBD1,CASSYRGPSYGYTF
TRBJ1-1,NA,TRBV6-5,TRBD1,CASSSRGNSNTEAFF
TRBJ2-3,NA,TRBV6-5,NA,CASSRGAADTQYF
TRBJ1-2,NA,TRBV5-1,NA,CASRPGPVSDYGYTF
TRBJ1-1,NA,TRBV18,NA,CASSHGQGNTEAFF
TRBJ2-7,NA,TRBV5-1,TRBD1,CASSSGTGGGEQYF
TRBJ1-2,NA,TRBV11-2,TRBD1,CASSVTGGANYGYTF
TRBJ1-2,NA,TRBV5-1,TRBD1,CASSPDRGLGYGYTF
TRBJ2-3,NA,TRBV25-1,TRBD2,CASSAGTSEYSTDTQYF
TRBJ2-3,NA,TRBV7-2,TRBD2,CASSYSGPTTDTQYF
TRBJ2-1,NA,TRBV30,NA,CAWSVLREDEQFF
TRBJ2-5,NA,TRBV5-1,TRBD2,CASSLGLAGGAETQYF
TRBJ2-1,NA,TRBV7-8,NA,CASTRSEAWDEQFF
TRBJ1-1,NA,TRBV18,TRBD1,CASSGPGGRSTEAFF